The 16 T cell receptor beta chains in this list originate from one sample, sequenced in a study of T cell responses to AZD1222 COVID-19 vaccine. Method: immunoSEQ multiplex PCR; TCRdb's copy keeps in-frame clones and lacks some. The sample has over 110,000 clones, around 93% seen once; the top ten hold 4.5% to 5.5%. The source material was peripheral blood, sampled on day 0 of AZD1222 vaccination. The receptors derive from an adult in good health.

The V gene is TRBV5-4, the J gene TRBJ2-5, with D perhaps matching TRBD2 (6 bases). V lost 0 bases, J lost 5 bases, and 11 bases lay in between. The CDR3 is made up of 14 amino acids. Germline-derived CDR1 and CDR2 are SGHNT and YYREEE (reference sequence). This CDR3 reads CASSLDAGRETQYF. In DNA, the CDR3 is TGTGCCAGCAGCTTGGATGCGGGGAGGGAGACCCAGTACTTC.

The chain couples TRBV7-9 to TRBJ2-5; either TRBD1 or TRBD2 may fit D (5 bases each). The CDR3 runs to 16 residues. V shed 0 bases and J shed 5 bases, with 16 bases lying between them. Germline V CDR1 and CDR2: SEHNR, FQNEAQ (reference sequence). CDR3: CASSLAAGTPSETQYF. The CDR3 DNA sequence: TGTGCCAGCAGCTTAGCGGCCGGGACCCCTAGCGAGACCCAGTACTTC. Supplemented by reference TRBV7-9 and TRBJ2-5, the full variable domain reads DTGVSQNPRHKITKRGQNVTFRCDPISEHNRLYWYRQTLGQGPEFLTYFQNEAQLEKSRLLSDRFSAERPKGSFSTLEIQRTEQGDSAMYLCASSLAAGTPSETQYFGPGTRLLVL.

The rearrangement joins TRBV18 to TRBJ2-7; 7 nucleotides match TRBD2. The junction had 0 bases not matched to a gene; V was cut back by 3 bases and J by 1 base. The CDR3 runs 13 residues. Germline assignment: CDR1 KGHSH and CDR2 LQKENI. The CDR3 sequence is CASSPGGSYEQYF. The DNA for the CDR3 is TGTGCCAGCTCACCCGGGGGGTCCTACGAGCAGTACTTC.

The V gene is TRBV5-1, the J gene TRBJ1-5, with 8 bases aligning to TRBD1. CDR1 is SGHRS, CDR2 YFSETQ, per germline. Trimming removed 4 bases from V and 5 bases from J; junction bases left unmatched: 8. CDR3 size: 15 residues. CDR3 nucleotide sequence: TGCGCCAGCAGCCCAGGACAGGGCCTGGATCAGCCCCAGCATTTT. Encoded protein: CASSPGQGLDQPQHF.

V usage is TRBV5-6 and J usage is TRBJ1-3, with unresolved D. V was trimmed by 4 bases and J by 1 base, leaving 9 bases between them. The CDR3 is 14 amino acids. The germline V gene encodes CDR1 SGHDT and CDR2 YYEEEE. DNA for the CDR3: TGTGCCAGCAGCCCCTGGGAGTCTGGAAACACCATATATTTT. Protein product: CASSPWESGNTIYF.

The chain combines TRBV5-1 with TRBJ2-2, with D perhaps given as TRBD1 or TRBD2 (5 bases each). The V end lost 0 bases, the J end lost 0 bases, and 9 bases lay between the germline ends. Germline CDR1 SGHRS, CDR2 YFSETQ. There are 16 residues in the CDR3. The CDR3 sequence is CASSLGWGTNTGELFF. CDR3 nucleotides: TGCGCCAGCAGCTTGGGTTGGGGGACGAACACCGGGGAGCTGTTTTTT.

This clone has only a few counts. The V call is TRBV7-2, the J call TRBJ2-7; TRBD1 aligns across 7 bases. The J segment lost 3 bases and the V segment lost 5 bases, leaving 7 bases of the junction unmatched. Per the germline V gene, CDR1 is SGHTA and CDR2 is FQGNSA. The length of the CDR3 is 14 residues. The CDR3 is CASSKDRRHYEQYF. Written as DNA, the CDR3 is TGTGCCAGCAGCAAGGACAGGAGACACTACGAGCAGTACTTC. Supplemented by reference TRBV7-2 and TRBJ2-7, the full variable domain reads GAGVSQSPSNKVTEKGKDVELRCDPISGHTALYWYRQSLGQGLEFLIYFQGNSAPDKSGLPSDRFSAERTGGSVSTLTIQRTQQEDSAVYLCASSKDRRHYEQYFGPGTRLTVT.

The rearrangement uses TRBV7-9 and TRBJ2-2; D unresolved. Germline CDR1 SEHNR, CDR2 FQNEAQ (reference sequence). V gave up 5 bases and J gave up 5 bases, with 9 bases separating them. CDR3 length equals 13 residues. The CDR3 nucleotides are TGTGCCAGCAGCGCCTTCCCGACCGGGGAGCTGTTTTTT. Protein sequence: CASSAFPTGELFF. Supplemented by reference TRBV7-9 and TRBJ2-2, the full variable domain reads DTGVSQNPRHKITKRGQNVTFRCDPISEHNRLYWYRQTLGQGPEFLTYFQNEAQLEKSRLLSDRFSAERPKGSFSTLEIQRTEQGDSAMYLCASSAFPTGELFFGEGSRLTVL.

This chain joins TRBV7-2 and TRBJ2-6; 7 bases match TRBD1. The CDR3 loop spans 16 amino acids. V was clipped by 5 bases and J by 1 base; unmatched bases: 5. Germline V lookup: CDR1 SGHTA, CDR2 FQGNSA. CDR3 sequence (DNA): TGTGCCAGCAGCCGGGACAGCCTTTCTGGGGCCAACGTCCTGACTTTC. Amino acids: CASSRDSLSGANVLTF.

This chain links TRBV25-1 with TRBJ2-3; D may be TRBD1 or TRBD2 (7 bases each). The germline gives CDR1 MGHDK, CDR2 SYGVNS. V lost 5 bases to trimming and J lost 2 bases, with 17 bases between them. The CDR3 runs 16 residues. CDR3 in DNA: TGTGCCAGCAGTTTCCGGGACAGCGGGAACACAGATACGCAGTATTTT. It is translated as CASSFRDSGNTDTQYF.

The chain joins TRBV7-8 to TRBJ1-1; a weak D match, TRBD1 (5 bases). Germline V gene data show CDR1 as SGHVS and CDR2 as FQNEAQ. The CDR3 covers 15 residues. The ends were cut back, 4 bases at V and 5 bases at J, with 17 bases in the middle. This chain's CDR3 is CASSSWWGSGTEAFF. As DNA, the CDR3 is TGTGCCAGCAGCTCTTGGTGGGGGTCGGGAACTGAAGCTTTCTTT.

CDR3 in amino acids: CASSEGHHTGELFF. CDR3 in DNA: TGTGCCAGCAGCGAGGGACACCACACCGGGGAGCTGTTTTTT. This sequence joins TRBV9 and TRBJ2-2, with D tentatively TRBD1 (6 bases). Looked up from germline, CDR1 is SGDLS and CDR2 is YYNGEE. This CDR3 region has 14 residues. V lost 3 bases and J 3 bases, leaving 9 bases between the germline ends.

This clone was seen only a few times. This chain uses TRBV7-8 with TRBJ1-4; TRBD1 aligns across 7 bases. Unmatched junction bases numbered 7, after V lost 5 bases and J lost 13 bases. In germline, CDR1 is SGHVS, CDR2 FQNEAQ. This CDR3 spans 12 amino acids. The CDR3 region is CASSHQGGILFF. The CDR3 nucleotides are TGTGCCAGCAGCCATCAGGGGGGGATACTGTTTTTT.

The chain recombines TRBV4-1 with TRBJ2-1; D is uncertain. The CDR3 has 16 amino acids. In germline, CDR1 is MGHRA, CDR2 YSYEKL. The V end was cut by 0 bases, the J end by 2 bases, with 11 bases between. CDR3 in amino acids: CASSQEEPQAYNEQFF. The CDR3 DNA follows: TGCGCCAGCAGCCAAGAGGAACCGCAAGCCTACAATGAGCAGTTCTTC.

The genes are TRBV19 and TRBJ1-1; 8 bases are shared with TRBD1. This CDR3 comprises 17 residues. Trimming took 5 bases from V and 1 from J; bases not matched to a gene: 12. Germline V lookup: CDR1 LNHDA, CDR2 SQIVND (reference sequence). DNA for the CDR3: TGTGCCAGTAGTCCATGGACAGGGCCGTTTACGAACACTGAAGCTTTCTTT. Its translation: CASSPWTGPFTNTEAFF.

This chain uses TRBV7-9 with TRBJ2-3; D could derive from TRBD1 or TRBD2 (6 bases each). Germline-derived CDR1 and CDR2 are SEHNR and FQNEAQ (reference sequence). CDR3 size: 14 residues. The V end lost 6 bases, the J end lost 4 bases, and 14 bases lay between the germline ends. The CDR3 nucleotides read TGTGCCAGCAGTCGGGGGCTGGGCCCAGATACGCAGTATTTT. Amino acids: CASSRGLGPDTQYF.